This T cell receptor (beta chain) was recovered during a study of blood T cell repertoires in COVID-19. Looking at the study overall: PBMCs, B-cell-depleted T cells, or T cells provided the cDNA or gDNA that made up the material.

Per the germline V gene, CDR1 is KGHSH and CDR2 is LQKENI. Deletions cut 3 bases from V and 3 bases from J, with 14 bases between. This CDR3 is built from 15 residues. Using immunoSEQ multiplex PCR, the repertoire was profiled, and TCRdb retains in-frame clones only, with some absent. Among approximately 90,000 clones listed, 78% were seen once. Sequenced: peripheral blood. The origin of this receptor is a man aged 65 to 79 with COVID-19, enrolled during active disease. V and J are TRBV18 and TRBJ2-5; possibly TRBD1 for D (5 bases). CDR3 sequence reads: CASSPQVTGKETQYF. The CDR3 DNA reads TGTGCCAGCTCACCGCAGGTCACAGGCAAAGAGACCCAGTACTTC.